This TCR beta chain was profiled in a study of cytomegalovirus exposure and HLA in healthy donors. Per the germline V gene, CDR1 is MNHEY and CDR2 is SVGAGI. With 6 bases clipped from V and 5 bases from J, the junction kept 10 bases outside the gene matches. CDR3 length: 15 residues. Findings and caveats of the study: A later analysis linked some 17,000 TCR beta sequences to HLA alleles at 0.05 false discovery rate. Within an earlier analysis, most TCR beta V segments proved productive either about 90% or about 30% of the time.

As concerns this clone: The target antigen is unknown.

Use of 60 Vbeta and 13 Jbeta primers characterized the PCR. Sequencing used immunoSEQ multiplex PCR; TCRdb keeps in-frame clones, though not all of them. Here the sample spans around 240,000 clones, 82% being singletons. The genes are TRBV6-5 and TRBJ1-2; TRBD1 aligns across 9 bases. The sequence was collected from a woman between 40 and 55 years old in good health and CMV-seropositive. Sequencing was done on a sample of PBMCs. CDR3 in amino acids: CASSNVATGGYGYTF. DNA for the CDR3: TGTGCCAGCAGCAATGTTGCGACAGGGGGTTATGGCTACACCTTC.